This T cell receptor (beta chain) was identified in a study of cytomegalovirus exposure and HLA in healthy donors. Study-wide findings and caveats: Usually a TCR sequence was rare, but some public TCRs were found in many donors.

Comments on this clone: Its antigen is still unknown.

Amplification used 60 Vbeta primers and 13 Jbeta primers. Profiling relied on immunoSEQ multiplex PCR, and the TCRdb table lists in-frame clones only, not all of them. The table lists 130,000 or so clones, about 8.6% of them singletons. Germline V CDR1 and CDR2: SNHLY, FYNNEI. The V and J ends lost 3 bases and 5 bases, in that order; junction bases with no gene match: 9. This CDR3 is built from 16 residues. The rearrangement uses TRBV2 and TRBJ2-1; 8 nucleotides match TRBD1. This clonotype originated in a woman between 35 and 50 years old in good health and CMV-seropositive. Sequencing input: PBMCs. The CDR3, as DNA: TGTGCCAGCAGTGAGTTGGGACAGGTGGGGCACAATGAGCAGTTCTTC. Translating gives CASSELGQVGHNEQFF.